These 21 T cell receptor beta chains share one sample of origin, sequenced in a study of T cells in Graves' hyperthyroidism and ophthalmopathy. Amplification yielded TCR beta CDR3 regions, with RNA transcripts as the source. In the first-round RT-PCR of the TCR CDR3, the HTBI primer set was used. TCRdb passed the multiplex PCR reads through MiXCR, listing each CDR3 protein once. Among roughly 380,000 distinct CDR3 sequences listed, 18% were seen once. The specimen was blood. The receptors here all came from a middle-aged woman with Graves' ophthalmopathy.

At least ten counts were recorded for this clonotype. The rearrangement links TRBV28 to TRBJ2-7; D not resolved. CDR3 length: 14 residues. Trimming shortened V by 3 bases and J by 1 base, and 10 bases separated the two germline ends. Germline V gives CDR1 MDHEN, CDR2 SYDVKM. CDR3 sequence reads: CASSLAENSYEQYF. The CDR3 DNA is TGTGCCAGCAGTTTGGCGGAGAATTCCTACGAGCAGTACTTC.

This clonotype was detected ten times or more. V is TRBV29-1 and J is TRBJ1-5; no definite D call. Germline loops: CDR1 SQVTM, CDR2 ANQGSEA. Trimming stripped 6 bases from V and 7 bases from J, with 16 bases between. This CDR3 contains 13 residues. In DNA, the CDR3 is TGCAGCGTCGAGGAGGGCCCAGGACAGCCCCAGCATTTT. Translation: CSVEEGPGQPQHF.

In its sample, this clonotype was seen many times. This chain uses TRBV11-2 with TRBJ2-3, with 7 nucleotides matching TRBD2. V shed 5 bases, J shed 3 bases, and the junction held 5 bases outside the gene matches. CDR3 size: 14 residues. Germline V gives CDR1 SGHAT, CDR2 FQNNGV. Here the CDR3 reads CASSRDYMTDTQYF. The CDR3 DNA follows: TGTGCCAGCAGCCGGGACTACATGACAGATACGCAGTATTTT.

This clonotype was detected many times. The chain has TRBV6-5 and TRBJ2-5; TRBD1 is a possible D gene (6 bases). Germline CDR1 is MNHEY and CDR2 is SVGAGI. This CDR3 has 14 amino acids. Trimming took 6 bases from V and 4 from J, leaving 15 bases between them. CDR3: CASSYIEQGETQYF. CDR3 coding DNA: TGTGCCAGCAGCTACATCGAACAGGGAGAGACCCAGTACTTC.

This clonotype was detected many times. This sequence joins TRBV7-3 and TRBJ1-3; no clear D gene. Germline CDR1 SGHTA, CDR2 FQGTGA. Trimming removed 5 bases at V and 0 bases at J, with 23 bases between. The CDR3 loop spans 19 amino acids. The CDR3 loop reads CASSRTPELRTRSGNTIYF. CDR3 nucleotide sequence: TGTGCCAGCAGCCGTACCCCAGAGCTTCGCACCCGCTCTGGAAACACCATATATTTT. The full variable domain, completed using reference TRBV7-3 and TRBJ1-3, is GAGVSQTPSNKVTEKGKYVELRCDPISGHTALYWYRQSLGQGPEFLIYFQGTGAADDSGLPNDRFFAVRPEGSVSTLKIQRTERGDSAVYLCASSRTPELRTRSGNTIYFGEGSWLTVV.

This clonotype came up many times. The rearrangement uses TRBV28 and TRBJ2-7; D might be TRBD1 (5 bases). This CDR3 contains 12 residues. Per the germline V gene, CDR1 is MDHEN and CDR2 is SYDVKM. V lost 7 bases to trimming and J lost 2 bases, with 9 bases between them. CDR3 amino acids: CASNQGAYEQYF. The CDR3 region has the DNA TGTGCCAGCAACCAGGGCGCCTACGAGCAGTACTTC.

This rearrangement joins TRBV30 to TRBJ1-1; D ambiguous. Germline CDR1 reads GTSNPN; CDR2 reads SVGIG (reference sequence). This CDR3 comprises 13 residues. Trimming took off 3 bases at V and 1 base at J, with 9 bases between the two ends. CDR3 DNA sequence: TGTGCCTGGAGGTTCCCGCAGAACACTGAAGCTTTCTTT. Translated, it gives CAWRFPQNTEAFF.

This clonotype was seen many times. The rearrangement uses TRBV10-3 and TRBJ1-3, with a weak D call TRBD1 (5 bases). With 10 bases removed from V and 6 bases from J, the gap between germline ends came to 16 bases. Looked up from germline, CDR1 is ENHRY and CDR2 is SYGVKD. This CDR3 has 13 residues. The CDR3: CATEAGRENTIYF. In nucleotides, the CDR3 is TGTGCCACCGAAGCGGGACGAGAAAACACCATATATTTT.

This clonotype was seen ten or more times. The chain recombines TRBV24-1 with TRBJ2-2, with 10 bases fitting TRBD2. V lost 7 bases, J lost 5 bases, and 9 bases stayed unmatched. From germline, CDR1 is KGHDR and CDR2 SFDVKD. The CDR3 is made up of 16 amino acids. The DNA of the CDR3 is TGTGCCACCAGGCCTAGCGGGAGTTCTTCGACCGGGGAGCTGTTTTTT. It specifies CATRPSGSSSTGELFF.

This clonotype was detected many times. The V gene is TRBV6-1, the J gene TRBJ1-1, with D perhaps matching TRBD1 (6 bases). The germline V gene has CDR1 MNHNS and CDR2 SASEGT. Trimming left V 3 bases short and J 11 bases short, with 10 bases between. The CDR3 runs to 11 residues. CDR3 residues: CASSDTQGAFF. CDR3 nucleotides: TGTGCCAGCAGTGACACTCAGGGGGCTTTCTTT.

This clonotype was observed at least ten times. The chain recombines TRBV4-1 with TRBJ1-1, with unresolved D. Looked up from germline, CDR1 is MGHRA and CDR2 is YSYEKL. Trimming shortened V by 0 bases and J by 0 bases, and 5 bases separated the two germline ends. The CDR3 consists of 14 residues. CDR3 DNA sequence: TGCGCCAGCAGCCAAGAAGCGGTGAACACTGAAGCTTTCTTT. Its protein is CASSQEAVNTEAFF.

This clonotype has a count of ten or more. V usage is TRBV28 and J usage is TRBJ1-5; 7 positions agree with TRBD1. V dropped 2 bases and J dropped 6; count of bases not matched to a gene: 7. The CDR3 runs to 15 residues. Looked up from germline, CDR1 is MDHEN and CDR2 is SYDVKM. The CDR3 is CASSLQGGAGQPQHF. The CDR3 region has the DNA TGTGCCAGCAGTTTACAGGGGGGCGCGGGTCAGCCCCAGCATTTT.

This clonotype appeared many times. This rearrangement joins TRBV19 to TRBJ2-7, with D possibly called TRBD1 or TRBD2 (5 bases each). Per germline, CDR1 LNHDA and CDR2 SQIVND (reference sequence). Trimming cost V 10 bases and J 2 bases, with 15 bases left between them. This CDR3 comprises 13 residues. CDR3 coding DNA: TGTGCCACTAGGGACCTTAGTACCTACGAGCAGTACTTC. Protein: CATRDLSTYEQYF.

A note on this clonotype: The junction departs from germline at one end; a sequencing error may be responsible. J is TRBJ1-2 and V is TRBV28; no reliable D call. Germline values: CDR1 MDHEN, CDR2 SYDVKM. The CDR3 runs to 15 residues. As DNA, the CDR3 is TGTGCCAGCAGTTTACCCCGCGCACAGAGCTATGGCTACAACTTC. Protein product: CASSLPRAQSYGYNF.

This clonotype came up many times. This chain uses TRBV7-9 with TRBJ1-5; D may be TRBD1 (5 bases). This CDR3 comprises 13 residues. The germline V gene has CDR1 SEHNR and CDR2 FQNEAQ (reference sequence). The ends were cut back, 1 base at V and 5 bases at J, with 6 bases in the middle. The CDR3 here is CASSLVGDQPQHF. The CDR3 DNA reads as TGTGCCAGCAGCTTAGTGGGGGATCAGCCCCAGCATTTT. The full variable domain, its missing parts supplied by reference TRBV7-9 and TRBJ1-5, is DTGVSQNPRHKITKRGQNVTFRCDPISEHNRLYWYRQTLGQGPEFLTYFQNEAQLEKSRLLSDRFSAERPKGSFSTLEIQRTEQGDSAMYLCASSLVGDQPQHFGDGTRLSIL.

This clonotype was seen repeatedly, ten times or more. The V call is TRBV6-5, the J call TRBJ2-7, with TRBD2 matching 9 bases. Germline CDR1 MNHEY, CDR2 SVGAGI. The CDR3 consists of 15 residues. Germline trimming cut 6 bases from V and 6 bases from J; bases unmatched to any gene: 12. The CDR3 bases are TGTGCCAGCAGGTCGGGGCGGGAGGGCCTTAGCGAGCAGTACTTC. Amino acids: CASRSGREGLSEQYF.

This clonotype was picked up many times. The chain uses TRBV19 and TRBJ1-2; TRBD1 might be the D (6 bases). The CDR3 is 17 residues long. Trimming took 3 bases from V and 0 from J, leaving 17 bases between them. Per germline, CDR1 LNHDA and CDR2 SQIVND (reference sequence). CDR3 bases: TGTGCCAGTAGTATCGGAACCGGGACAAGATCTAACTATGGCTACACCTTC. Protein sequence: CASSIGTGTRSNYGYTF. The variable domain in full, completed from reference TRBV19 and TRBJ1-2, reads DGGITQSPKYLFRKEGQNVTLSCEQNLNHDAMYWYRQDPGQGLRLIYYSQIVNDFQKGDIAEGYSVSREKKESFPLTVTSAQKNPTAFYLCASSIGTGTRSNYGYTFGSGTRLTVV.

This clonotype was counted ten times or more. The genes are TRBV5-8 and TRBJ1-3, with TRBD1 identical over 7 bases. The CDR3 spans 14 residues. The J segment lost 4 bases and the V segment lost 6 bases, leaving 7 bases of the junction unmatched. The germline gives CDR1 SGHTS, CDR2 YDEGEE. The CDR3 DNA follows: TGTGCCAGCAACCGACAGGGAAAAGGAAACACCATATATTTT. Its protein is CASNRQGKGNTIYF. Full variable domain (missing parts from reference TRBV5-8 and TRBJ1-3): EAGVTQSPTHLIKTRGQQATLRCSPISGHTSVYWYQQALGLGLQFLLWYDEGEERNRGNFPPRFSGRQFPNYSSELNVNALELEDSALYLCASNRQGKGNTIYFGEGSWLTVV.

This clonotype was seen a few times. The chain uses TRBV27 and TRBJ2-5; tentative D call: TRBD1 (5 bases). The V end lost 3 bases, the J end lost 3 bases, and 17 bases lay between the germline ends. Germline loops: CDR1 MNHEY, CDR2 SMNVEV (reference sequence). The CDR3 runs to 16 residues. CDR3 amino acids: CASSLSGRTREETQYF. Written as DNA, the CDR3 is TGTGCCAGCAGTTTGTCCGGACGGACACGGGAAGAGACCCAGTACTTC.

This clonotype was counted many times. The V call is TRBV18, the J call TRBJ1-1, with 9 bases fitting TRBD1. Losses at the gene ends were 3 bases for V and 5 bases for J; bases not matched to a gene: 7. This CDR3 spans 15 amino acids. Germline V gene data show CDR1 as KGHSH and CDR2 as LQKENI. In nucleotides, the CDR3 is TGTGCCAGCTCACCTTACAGGGGGCAGGGGACTGAAGCTTTCTTT. Translating gives CASSPYRGQGTEAFF.

The J gene is TRBJ1-2, the V gene TRBV12-3 or TRBV12-4; D is unclear. Trimming stripped 3 bases from V and 5 bases from J, with 16 bases between. This CDR3 has 15 amino acids. CDR3 sequence (DNA): TGTGCCAGCAGTTTTGTTGGTGAGGGTCCTTATGGCTACACCTTC. Its protein is CASSFVGEGPYGYTF.